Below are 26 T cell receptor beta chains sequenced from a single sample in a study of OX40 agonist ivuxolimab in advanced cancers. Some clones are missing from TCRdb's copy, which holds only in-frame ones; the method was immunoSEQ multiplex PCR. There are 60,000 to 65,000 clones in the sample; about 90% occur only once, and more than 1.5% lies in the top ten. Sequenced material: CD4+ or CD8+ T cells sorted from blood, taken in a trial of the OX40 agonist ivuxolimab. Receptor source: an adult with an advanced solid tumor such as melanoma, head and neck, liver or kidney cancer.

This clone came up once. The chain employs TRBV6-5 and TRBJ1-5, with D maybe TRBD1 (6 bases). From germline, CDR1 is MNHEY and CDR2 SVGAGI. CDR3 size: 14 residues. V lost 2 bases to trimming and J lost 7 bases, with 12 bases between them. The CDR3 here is CASSYPGVGQPQHF. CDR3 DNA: TGTGCCAGCAGTTACCCAGGGGTGGGCCAGCCCCAGCATTTT.

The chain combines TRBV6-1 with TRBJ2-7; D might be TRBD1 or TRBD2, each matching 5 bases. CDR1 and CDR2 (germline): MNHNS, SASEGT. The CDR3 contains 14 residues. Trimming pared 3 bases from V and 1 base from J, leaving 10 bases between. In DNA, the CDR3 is TGTGCCAGCAGTGATCGGTGGGGGTCCTACGAGCAGTACTTC. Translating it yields CASSDRWGSYEQYF.

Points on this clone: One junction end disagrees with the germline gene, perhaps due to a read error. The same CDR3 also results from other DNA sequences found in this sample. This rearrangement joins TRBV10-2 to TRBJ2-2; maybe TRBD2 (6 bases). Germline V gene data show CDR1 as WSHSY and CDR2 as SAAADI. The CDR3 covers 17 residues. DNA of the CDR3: TGCGCCAGCAGTGAGTCGATACGCGGGGCGAACACTGGGGAGCTGTTTTTT. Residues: CASSESIRGANTGELFF.

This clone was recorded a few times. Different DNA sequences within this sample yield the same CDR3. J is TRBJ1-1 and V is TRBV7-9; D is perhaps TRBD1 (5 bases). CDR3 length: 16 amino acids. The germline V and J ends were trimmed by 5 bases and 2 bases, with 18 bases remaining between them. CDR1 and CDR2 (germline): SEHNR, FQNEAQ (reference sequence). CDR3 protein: CASSPTGTRVNTEAFF. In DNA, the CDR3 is TGTGCCAGCAGCCCCACCGGGACCAGAGTTAACACTGAAGCTTTCTTT.

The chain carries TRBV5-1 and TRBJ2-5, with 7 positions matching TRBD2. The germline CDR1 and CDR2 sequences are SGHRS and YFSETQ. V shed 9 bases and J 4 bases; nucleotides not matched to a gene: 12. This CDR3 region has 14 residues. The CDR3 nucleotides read TGCGCCACCAAGGACCCCGGGGGGACAGAGACCCAGTACTTC. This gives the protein CATKDPGGTETQYF.

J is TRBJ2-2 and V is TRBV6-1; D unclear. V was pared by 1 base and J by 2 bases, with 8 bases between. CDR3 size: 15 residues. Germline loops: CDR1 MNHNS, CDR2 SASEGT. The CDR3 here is CASSEEGGNTGELFF. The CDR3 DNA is TGTGCCAGCAGTGAAGAGGGCGGAAACACCGGGGAGCTGTTTTTT.

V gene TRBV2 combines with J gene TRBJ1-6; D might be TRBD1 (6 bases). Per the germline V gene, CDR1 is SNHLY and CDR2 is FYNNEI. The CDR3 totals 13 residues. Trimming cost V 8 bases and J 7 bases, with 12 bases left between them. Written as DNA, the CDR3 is TGTGCCAGCGCTGGACAGTCGAATTCACCCCTCCACTTT. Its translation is CASAGQSNSPLHF. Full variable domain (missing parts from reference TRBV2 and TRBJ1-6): EPEVTQTPSHQVTQMGQEVILRCVPISNHLYFYWYRQILGQKVEFLVSFYNNEISEKSEIFDDQFSVERPDGSNFTLKIRSTKLEDSAMYFCASAGQSNSPLHFGNGTRLTVT.

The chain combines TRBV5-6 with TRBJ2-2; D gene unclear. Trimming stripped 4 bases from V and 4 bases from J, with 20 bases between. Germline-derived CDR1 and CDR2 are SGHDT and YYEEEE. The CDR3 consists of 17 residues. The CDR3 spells CASSPIGSIGSTGELFF. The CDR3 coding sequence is TGTGCCAGCAGCCCCATCGGTAGCATAGGATCCACCGGGGAGCTGTTTTTT.

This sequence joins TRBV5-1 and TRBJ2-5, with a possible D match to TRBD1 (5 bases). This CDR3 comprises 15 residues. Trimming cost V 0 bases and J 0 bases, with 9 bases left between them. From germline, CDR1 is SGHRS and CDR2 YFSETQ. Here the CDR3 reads CASSLGQGYQETQYF. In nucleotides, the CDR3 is TGCGCCAGCAGCTTGGGGCAGGGTTACCAAGAGACCCAGTACTTC.

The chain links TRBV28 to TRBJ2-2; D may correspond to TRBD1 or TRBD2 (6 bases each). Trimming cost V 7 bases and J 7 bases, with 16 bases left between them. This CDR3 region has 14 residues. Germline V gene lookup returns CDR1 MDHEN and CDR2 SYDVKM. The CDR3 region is CASTVAGGFGELFF. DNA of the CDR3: TGTGCCAGCACCGTCGCCGGGGGCTTCGGGGAGCTGTTTTTT.

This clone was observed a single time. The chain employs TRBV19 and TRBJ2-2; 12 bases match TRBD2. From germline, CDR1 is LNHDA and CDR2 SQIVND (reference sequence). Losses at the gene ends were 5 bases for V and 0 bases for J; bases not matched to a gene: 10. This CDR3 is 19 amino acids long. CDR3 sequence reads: CASSAYLAGGPTNTGELFF. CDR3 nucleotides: TGTGCCAGTAGTGCTTACCTAGCGGGGGGGCCCACGAACACCGGGGAGCTGTTTTTT. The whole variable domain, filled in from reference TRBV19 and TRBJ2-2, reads DGGITQSPKYLFRKEGQNVTLSCEQNLNHDAMYWYRQDPGQGLRLIYYSQIVNDFQKGDIAEGYSVSREKKESFPLTVTSAQKNPTAFYLCASSAYLAGGPTNTGELFFGEGSRLTVL.

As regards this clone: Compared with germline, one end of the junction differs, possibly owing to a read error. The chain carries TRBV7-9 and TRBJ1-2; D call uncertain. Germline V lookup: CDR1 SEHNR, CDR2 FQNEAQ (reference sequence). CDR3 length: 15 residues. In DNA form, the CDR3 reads TGTGCCAGCAGCCTAGCGATGACTTTGAACTATGGCTACACCTTC. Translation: CASSLAMTLNYGYTF.

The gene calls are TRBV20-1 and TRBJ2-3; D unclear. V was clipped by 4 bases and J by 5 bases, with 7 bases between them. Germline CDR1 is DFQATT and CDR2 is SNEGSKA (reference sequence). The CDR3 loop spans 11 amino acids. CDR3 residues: CSANLIDTQYF. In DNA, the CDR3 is TGCAGTGCTAATCTAATAGATACGCAGTATTTT.

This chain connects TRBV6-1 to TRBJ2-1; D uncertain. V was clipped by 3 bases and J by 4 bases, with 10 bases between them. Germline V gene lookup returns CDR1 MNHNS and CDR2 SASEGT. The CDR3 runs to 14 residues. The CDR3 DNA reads TGTGCCAGCAGTGATGCCGGGCGGTACAATGAGCAGTTCTTC. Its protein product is CASSDAGRYNEQFF.

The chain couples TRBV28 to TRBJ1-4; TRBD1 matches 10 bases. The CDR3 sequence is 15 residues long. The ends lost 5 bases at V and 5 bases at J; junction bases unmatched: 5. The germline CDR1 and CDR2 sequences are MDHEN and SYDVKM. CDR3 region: CASSVPGQGNEKLFF. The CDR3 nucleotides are TGTGCCAGCAGTGTCCCGGGACAGGGGAATGAAAAACTGTTTTTT.

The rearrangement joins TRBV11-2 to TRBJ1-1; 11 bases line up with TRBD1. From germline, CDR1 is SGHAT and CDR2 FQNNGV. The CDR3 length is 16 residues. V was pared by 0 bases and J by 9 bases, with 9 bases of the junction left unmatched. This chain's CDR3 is CASSLDFWDRGSQAFF. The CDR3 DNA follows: TGTGCCAGCAGCTTAGATTTTTGGGACAGGGGGTCCCAAGCTTTCTTT.

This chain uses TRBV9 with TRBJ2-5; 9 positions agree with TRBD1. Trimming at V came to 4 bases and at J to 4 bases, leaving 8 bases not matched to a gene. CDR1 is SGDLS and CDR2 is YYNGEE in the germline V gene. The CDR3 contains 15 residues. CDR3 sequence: CASSSRQGVGETQYF. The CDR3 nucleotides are TGTGCCAGCAGCTCCCGACAGGGGGTGGGAGAGACCCAGTACTTC.

CDR3 residues: CASSPQGRNTEAFF. Here the CDR3 DNA reads TGTGCCAGCTCACCTCAGGGGAGAAACACTGAAGCTTTCTTT. V usage is TRBV18 and J usage is TRBJ1-1; possibly TRBD1 for D (6 bases). CDR3 length equals 14 residues. Trimming removed 3 bases at V and 2 bases at J, with 10 bases between. CDR1 is KGHSH, CDR2 LQKENI, per germline.

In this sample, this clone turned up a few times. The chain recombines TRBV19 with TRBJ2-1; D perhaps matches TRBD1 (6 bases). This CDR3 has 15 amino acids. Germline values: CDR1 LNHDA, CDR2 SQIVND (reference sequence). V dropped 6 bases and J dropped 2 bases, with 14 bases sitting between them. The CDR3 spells CASSFRDTTYNEQFF. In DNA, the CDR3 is TGTGCCAGTAGCTTCCGGGACACAACCTACAATGAGCAGTTCTTC.

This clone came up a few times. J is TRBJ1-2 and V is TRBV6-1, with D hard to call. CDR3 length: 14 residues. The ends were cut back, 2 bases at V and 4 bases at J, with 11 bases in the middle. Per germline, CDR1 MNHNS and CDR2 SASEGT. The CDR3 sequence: CASSESGLSYGYTF. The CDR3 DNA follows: TGTGCCAGCAGTGAATCGGGGTTGAGCTATGGCTACACCTTC.

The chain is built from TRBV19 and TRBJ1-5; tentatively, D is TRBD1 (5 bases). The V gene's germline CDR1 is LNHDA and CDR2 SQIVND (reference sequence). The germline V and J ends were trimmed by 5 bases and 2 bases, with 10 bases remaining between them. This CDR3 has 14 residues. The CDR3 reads CASSRGRGNQPQHF. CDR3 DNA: TGTGCCAGTAGTCGGGGGAGGGGCAATCAGCCCCAGCATTTT. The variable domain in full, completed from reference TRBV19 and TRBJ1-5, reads DGGITQSPKYLFRKEGQNVTLSCEQNLNHDAMYWYRQDPGQGLRLIYYSQIVNDFQKGDIAEGYSVSREKKESFPLTVTSAQKNPTAFYLCASSRGRGNQPQHFGDGTRLSIL.

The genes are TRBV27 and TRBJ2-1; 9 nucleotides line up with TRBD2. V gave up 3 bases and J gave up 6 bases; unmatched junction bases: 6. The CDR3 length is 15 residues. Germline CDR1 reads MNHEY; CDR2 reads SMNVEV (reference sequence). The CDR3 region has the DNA TGTGCCAGCAGTTTGGGGCGGGGGGGCCCCAATGAGCAGTTCTTC. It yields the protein CASSLGRGGPNEQFF.

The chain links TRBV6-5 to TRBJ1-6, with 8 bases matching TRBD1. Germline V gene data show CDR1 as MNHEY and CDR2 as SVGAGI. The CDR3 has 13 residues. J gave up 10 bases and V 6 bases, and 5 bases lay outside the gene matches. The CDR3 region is CASSRDRWSPLHF. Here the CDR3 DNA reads TGTGCCAGCAGCCGGGACAGGTGGTCACCCCTCCACTTT.

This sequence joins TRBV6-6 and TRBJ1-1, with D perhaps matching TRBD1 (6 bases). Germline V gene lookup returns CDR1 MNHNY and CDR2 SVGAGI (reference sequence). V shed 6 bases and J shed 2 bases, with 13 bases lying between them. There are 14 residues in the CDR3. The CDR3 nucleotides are TGTGCCAGCAGGCGTTCACAGGGTAACACTGAAGCTTTCTTT. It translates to CASRRSQGNTEAFF.

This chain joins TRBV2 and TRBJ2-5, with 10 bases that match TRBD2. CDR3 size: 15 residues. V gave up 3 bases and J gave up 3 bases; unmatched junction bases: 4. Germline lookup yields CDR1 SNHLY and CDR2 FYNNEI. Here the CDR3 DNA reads TGTGCCAGCAGTGACGGGGGACTAGCGAAAGAGACCCAGTACTTC. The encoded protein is CASSDGGLAKETQYF.

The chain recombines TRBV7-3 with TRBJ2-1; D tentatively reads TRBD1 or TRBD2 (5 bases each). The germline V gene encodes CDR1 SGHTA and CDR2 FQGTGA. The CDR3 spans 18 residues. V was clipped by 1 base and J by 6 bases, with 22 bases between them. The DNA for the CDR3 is TGTGCCAGCAGCTTAAGAGGGAACAGGAGACCGAATTTCAATGAGCAGTTCTTC. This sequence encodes CASSLRGNRRPNFNEQFF.